The T cell receptor beta chain under discussion was sequenced for a study of blood T cells in healthy people across ages. Looking at the study overall: Template-switching capture recovered about one barcoded beta molecule per two T cells.

PCR was performed a second time for about 7 to 11 cycles using a sample-barcoded 5' primer and a J-beta primer mix. A tag from a template-switch adaptor with 12 random nucleotides marked each cDNA molecule. One entry per CDR3 protein results from TCRdb running MiXCR on the 5' RACE reads. The sample lists about 680,000 distinct CDR3 sequences, 49% occurring once. The specimen sequenced was blood. The clonotype originates from a woman aged 55-70 years in good health.

CDR3 in amino acids: CASSGRQTQYF. CDR3 DNA sequence: TGTGCCAGCAGTGGCCGGCAGACCCAGTACTTC. The V call is TRBV28, the J call TRBJ2-5; D gene uncertain. This CDR3 region has 11 residues. The germline CDR1 and CDR2 sequences are MDHEN and SYDVKM. Trimming pared 5 bases from V and 6 bases from J, leaving 7 bases between.